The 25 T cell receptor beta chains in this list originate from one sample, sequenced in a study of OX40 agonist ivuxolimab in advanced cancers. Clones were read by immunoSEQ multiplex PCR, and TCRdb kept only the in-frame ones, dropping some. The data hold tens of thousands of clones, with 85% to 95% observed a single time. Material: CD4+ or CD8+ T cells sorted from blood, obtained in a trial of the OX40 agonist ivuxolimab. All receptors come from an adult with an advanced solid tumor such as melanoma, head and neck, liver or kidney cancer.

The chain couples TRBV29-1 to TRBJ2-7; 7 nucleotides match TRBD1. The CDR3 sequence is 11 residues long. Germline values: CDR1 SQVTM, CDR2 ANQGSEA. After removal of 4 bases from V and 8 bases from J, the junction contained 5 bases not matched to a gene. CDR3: CSVVLGGKQYF. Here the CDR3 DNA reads TGCAGCGTTGTCTTAGGGGGCAAGCAGTACTTC.

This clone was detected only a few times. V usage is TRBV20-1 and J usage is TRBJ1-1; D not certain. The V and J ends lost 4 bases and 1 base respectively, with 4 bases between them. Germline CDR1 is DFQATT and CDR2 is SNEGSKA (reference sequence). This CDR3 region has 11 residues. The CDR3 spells CSAKENTEAFF. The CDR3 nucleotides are TGCAGTGCTAAAGAGAACACTGAAGCTTTCTTT.

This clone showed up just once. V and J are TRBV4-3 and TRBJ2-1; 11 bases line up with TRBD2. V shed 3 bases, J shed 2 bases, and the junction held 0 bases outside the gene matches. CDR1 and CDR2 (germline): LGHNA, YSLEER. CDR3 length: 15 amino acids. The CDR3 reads CASSQGLAAYNEQFF. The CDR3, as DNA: TGCGCCAGCAGCCAGGGACTAGCGGCCTACAATGAGCAGTTCTTC.

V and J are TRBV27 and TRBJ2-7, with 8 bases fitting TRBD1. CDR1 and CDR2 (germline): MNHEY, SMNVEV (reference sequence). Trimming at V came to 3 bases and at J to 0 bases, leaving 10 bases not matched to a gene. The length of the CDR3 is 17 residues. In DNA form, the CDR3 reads TGTGCCAGCAGTTTGACAGTACGACAGGGGATCTCCTACGAGCAGTACTTC. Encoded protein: CASSLTVRQGISYEQYF.

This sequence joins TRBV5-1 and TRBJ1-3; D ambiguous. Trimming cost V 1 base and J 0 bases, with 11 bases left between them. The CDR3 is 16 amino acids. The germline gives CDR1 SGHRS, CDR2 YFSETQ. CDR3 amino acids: CASSLSDGSSGNTIYF. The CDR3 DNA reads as TGCGCCAGCAGCTTGTCAGACGGGAGCTCTGGAAACACCATATATTTT.

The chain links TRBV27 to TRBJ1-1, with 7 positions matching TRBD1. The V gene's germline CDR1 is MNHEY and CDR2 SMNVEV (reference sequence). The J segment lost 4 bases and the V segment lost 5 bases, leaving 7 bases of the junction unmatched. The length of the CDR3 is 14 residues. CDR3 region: CASSSGQVFTEAFF. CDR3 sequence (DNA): TGTGCCAGCAGTAGCGGACAGGTGTTCACTGAAGCTTTCTTT.

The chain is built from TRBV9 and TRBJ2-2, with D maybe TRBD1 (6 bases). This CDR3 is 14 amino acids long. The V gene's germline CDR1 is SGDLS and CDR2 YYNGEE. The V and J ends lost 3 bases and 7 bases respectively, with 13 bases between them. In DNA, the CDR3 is TGTGCCAGCAGCGCATTACAGGGCAACGGGGAGCTGTTTTTT. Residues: CASSALQGNGELFF. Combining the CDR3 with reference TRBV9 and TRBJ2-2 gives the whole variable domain DSGVTQTPKHLITATGQRVTLRCSPRSGDLSVYWYQQSLDQGLQFLIQYYNGEERAKGNILERFSAQQFPDLHSELNLSSLELGDSALYFCASSALQGNGELFFGEGSRLTVL.

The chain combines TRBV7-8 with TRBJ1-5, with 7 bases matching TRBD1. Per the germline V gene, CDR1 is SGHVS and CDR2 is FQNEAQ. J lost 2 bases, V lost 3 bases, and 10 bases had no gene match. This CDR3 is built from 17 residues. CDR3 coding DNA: TGTGCCAGCAGCTTGGTCGGGACAGTTGGCGGCAATCAGCCCCAGCATTTT. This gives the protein CASSLVGTVGGNQPQHF.

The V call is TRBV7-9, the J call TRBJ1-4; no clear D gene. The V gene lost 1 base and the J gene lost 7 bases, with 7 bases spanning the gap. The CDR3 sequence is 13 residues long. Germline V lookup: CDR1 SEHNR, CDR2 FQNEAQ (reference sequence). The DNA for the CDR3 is TGTGCCAGCAGCTTAGGGCACTTTGAAAAACTGTTTTTT. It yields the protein CASSLGHFEKLFF.

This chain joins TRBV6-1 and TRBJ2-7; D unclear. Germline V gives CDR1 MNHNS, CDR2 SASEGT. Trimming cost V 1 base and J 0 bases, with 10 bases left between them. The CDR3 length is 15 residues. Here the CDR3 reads CASSEGPWSSYEQYF. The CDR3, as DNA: TGTGCCAGCAGTGAAGGGCCATGGAGCTCCTACGAGCAGTACTTC.

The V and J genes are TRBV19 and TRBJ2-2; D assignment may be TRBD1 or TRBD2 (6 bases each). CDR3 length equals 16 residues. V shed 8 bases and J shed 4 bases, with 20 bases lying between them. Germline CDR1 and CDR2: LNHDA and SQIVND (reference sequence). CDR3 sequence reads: CASGATGGLSTGELFF. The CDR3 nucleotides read TGTGCCAGTGGGGCCACTGGGGGGCTGAGCACCGGGGAGCTGTTTTTT.

The chain's CDR3 is CAWSVLGQGGDEQYF. The DNA of the CDR3 is TGTGCCTGGAGTGTGCTGGGACAGGGGGGAGACGAGCAGTACTTC. The chain combines TRBV30 with TRBJ2-7; 11 bases are shared with TRBD1. V lost 0 bases to trimming and J lost 5 bases; unmatched junction nucleotides: 6. CDR1 is GTSNPN and CDR2 is SVGIG in the germline V gene (reference sequence). The CDR3 loop spans 15 amino acids.

CDR3 loop: CASSWTASETQYF. The CDR3 DNA is TGTGCCAGCAGCTGGACGGCTTCGGAGACCCAGTACTTC. This rearrangement joins TRBV7-2 to TRBJ2-5; no clear D. V lost 4 bases and J lost 5, with 11 bases in between. Germline V gives CDR1 SGHTA, CDR2 FQGNSA. This CDR3 has 13 amino acids.

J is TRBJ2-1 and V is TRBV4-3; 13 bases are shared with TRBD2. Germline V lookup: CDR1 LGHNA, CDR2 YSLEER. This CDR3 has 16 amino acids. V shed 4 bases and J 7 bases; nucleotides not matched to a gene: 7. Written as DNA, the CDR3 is TGCGCCAGCAGCCCTGGACTAGCGGGAGTGACAAATGAGCAGTTCTTC. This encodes CASSPGLAGVTNEQFF.

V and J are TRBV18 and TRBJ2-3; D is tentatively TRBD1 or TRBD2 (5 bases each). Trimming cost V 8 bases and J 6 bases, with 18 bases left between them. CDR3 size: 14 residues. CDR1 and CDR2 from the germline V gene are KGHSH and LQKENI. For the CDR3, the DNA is TGTGCCAGCGACGGCCCGGGACCCACGGATACGCAGTATTTT. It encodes CASDGPGPTDTQYF.

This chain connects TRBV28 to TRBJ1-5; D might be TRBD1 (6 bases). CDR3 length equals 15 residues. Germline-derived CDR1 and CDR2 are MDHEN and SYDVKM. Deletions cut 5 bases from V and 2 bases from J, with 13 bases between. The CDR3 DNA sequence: TGTGCCAGCAGTCCCCTGGCAGGGGGCAATCAGCCCCAGCATTTT. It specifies CASSPLAGGNQPQHF.

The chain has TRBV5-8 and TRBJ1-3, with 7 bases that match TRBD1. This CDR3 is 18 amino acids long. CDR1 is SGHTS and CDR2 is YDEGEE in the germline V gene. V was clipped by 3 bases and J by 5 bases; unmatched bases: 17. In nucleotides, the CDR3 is TGTGCCAGCAGCTCCATCAATCCGGGACAGCCCATCCGAAACACCATATATTTT. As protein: CASSSINPGQPIRNTIYF.

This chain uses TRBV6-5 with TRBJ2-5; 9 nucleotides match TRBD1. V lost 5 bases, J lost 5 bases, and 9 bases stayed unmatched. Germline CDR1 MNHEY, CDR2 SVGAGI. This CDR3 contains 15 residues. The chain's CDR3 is CASSPGTGRAETQYF. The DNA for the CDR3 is TGTGCCAGCAGTCCCGGGACAGGGCGGGCGGAGACCCAGTACTTC.

CDR3 in DNA: TGTGCCAGCAGCGCCGACCACGGCTACACCTTC. This encodes CASSADHGYTF. The V call is TRBV9, the J call TRBJ1-2; D is unclear. The CDR3 has 11 residues. Germline CDR1 and CDR2: SGDLS and YYNGEE. The ends were cut back, 3 bases at V and 8 bases at J, with 8 bases in the middle.

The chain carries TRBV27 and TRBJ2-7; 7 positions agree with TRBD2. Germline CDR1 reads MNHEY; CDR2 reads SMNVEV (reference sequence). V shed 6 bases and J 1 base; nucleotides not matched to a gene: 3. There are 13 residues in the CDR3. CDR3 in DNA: TGTGCCAGCAGCTGGGGGGGATCCTACGAGCAGTACTTC. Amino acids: CASSWGGSYEQYF.

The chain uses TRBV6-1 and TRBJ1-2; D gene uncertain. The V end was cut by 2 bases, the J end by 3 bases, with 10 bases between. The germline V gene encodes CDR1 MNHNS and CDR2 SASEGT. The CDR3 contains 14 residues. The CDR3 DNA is TGTGCCAGCAGTGAATGGGTCTGGGACTATGGCTACACCTTC. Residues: CASSEWVWDYGYTF.

CDR3 sequence: CASSLDQGVTGELFF. Here the CDR3 DNA reads TGCGCCAGCAGCTTGGACCAGGGGGTCACCGGGGAGCTGTTTTTT. The V and J genes are TRBV5-1 and TRBJ2-2, with 7 nucleotides matching TRBD1. Germline V gene data show CDR1 as SGHRS and CDR2 as YFSETQ. CDR3 length: 15 residues. Trimming cost V 0 bases and J 4 bases; bases outside gene matches: 3.

The CDR3 bases are TGCGCCAGCAGCCATCAAGACTCCTACGAGCAGTACTTC. Its protein product is CASSHQDSYEQYF. This chain uses TRBV4-1 with TRBJ2-7, with unresolved D. The CDR3 has 13 residues. The V gene lost 3 bases and the J gene lost 0 bases, with 6 bases spanning the gap. Germline V gene data show CDR1 as MGHRA and CDR2 as YSYEKL.

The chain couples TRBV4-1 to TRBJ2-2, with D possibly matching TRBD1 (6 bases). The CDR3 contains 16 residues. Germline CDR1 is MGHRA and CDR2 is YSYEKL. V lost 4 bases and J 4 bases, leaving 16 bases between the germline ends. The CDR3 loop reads CASSPPQDSFTGELFF. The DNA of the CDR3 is TGCGCCAGCAGCCCCCCACAGGACAGTTTCACCGGGGAGCTGTTTTTT.

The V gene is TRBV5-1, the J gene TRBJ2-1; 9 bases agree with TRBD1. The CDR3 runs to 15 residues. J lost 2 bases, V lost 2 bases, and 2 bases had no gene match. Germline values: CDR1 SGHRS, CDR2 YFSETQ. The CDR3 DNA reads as TGCGCCAGCAGCTTCACAGGGGGCGCCTACAATGAGCAGTTCTTC. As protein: CASSFTGGAYNEQFF.